A single sample is the source of the 15 T cell receptor beta chains below, sequenced in a study of shared clonotypes between healthy human individuals. This table comes from immunoSEQ multiplex PCR, and its TCRdb copy is limited to in-frame clones, with some not included. Here the sample spans approximately 720,000 clones, approximately 75% being singletons. Sequencing was performed on memory CD4+ T cells sorted from blood. Subset indicated: CD45RA-negative fraction. These receptors originate from a woman aged 30 to 39 in good health.

This clone was seen more than once but under ten times. The chain couples TRBV4-1 to TRBJ2-4, with D possibly being TRBD1 (6 bases). The CDR3 is made up of 14 amino acids. CDR1 MGHRA and CDR2 YSYEKL come from the germline V gene. The ends were cut back, 1 base at V and 6 bases at J, with 10 bases in the middle. In DNA form, the CDR3 reads TGCGCCAGCAGCCAAGGGACAGACAGAAACATTCAGTACTTC. Translation gives CASSQGTDRNIQYF.

The chain recombines TRBV4-1 with TRBJ2-7; possibly TRBD1 for D (6 bases). Germline V gene sequence: CDR1 MGHRA, CDR2 YSYEKL. The CDR3 is 17 residues long. V was shortened by 2 bases and J by 0 bases, with 17 bases between the two germline ends. In DNA, the CDR3 is TGCGCCAGCAGCCAACATTTTACAGGGAAGAGCTCCTACGAGCAGTACTTC. Its translation is CASSQHFTGKSSYEQYF.

There are a few counts of this clone. The chain is built from TRBV11-2 and TRBJ2-6; either TRBD1 or TRBD2 may fit D (5 bases each). V was cut by 2 bases and J by 4 bases, with 15 bases left in between. The CDR3 contains 17 residues. From germline, CDR1 is SGHAT and CDR2 FQNNGV. The CDR3 region has the DNA TGTGCCAGCAGCTTAAAAGTCTCCGGGACCGGGGCCAACGTCCTGACTTTC. It yields the protein CASSLKVSGTGANVLTF.

The rearrangement uses TRBV9 and TRBJ2-3, with 12 bases matching TRBD2. CDR3 length equals 20 residues. After removal of 0 bases from V and 4 bases from J, the junction contained 15 bases not matched to a gene. The germline V gene has CDR1 SGDLS and CDR2 YYNGEE. This CDR3 is CASSVEGERTSGKVPDTQYF. CDR3 DNA sequence: TGTGCCAGCAGCGTAGAGGGGGAGAGGACTAGCGGGAAGGTTCCAGATACGCAGTATTTT.

The sample holds a few counts of this clone. This chain links TRBV2 with TRBJ1-5; no clear D. CDR1 is SNHLY, CDR2 FYNNEI, per germline. V was trimmed by 4 bases and J by 5 bases, leaving 12 bases between them. The CDR3 sequence is 14 residues long. CDR3 residues: CASSGGGFDQPQHF. CDR3 in DNA: TGTGCCAGCAGTGGGGGAGGGTTCGATCAGCCCCAGCATTTT.

This rearrangement joins TRBV18 to TRBJ2-7; 13 positions agree with TRBD2. Germline assignment: CDR1 KGHSH and CDR2 LQKENI. The length of the CDR3 is 17 residues. The V gene end was trimmed by 8 bases and the J gene end by 2 bases; junction bases not matched to a gene: 12. The CDR3 DNA follows: TGTGCCAGCCAAGCCATCCAAGGGACTAGCGGGACCTACGAGCAGTACTTC. This gives the protein CASQAIQGTSGTYEQYF. Full variable domain (remainder filled in from reference TRBV18 and TRBJ2-7): NAGVMQNPRHLVRRRGQEARLRCSPMKGHSHVYWYRQLPEEGLKFMVYLQKENIIDESGMPKERFSAEFPKEGPSILRIQQVVRGDSAAYFCASQAIQGTSGTYEQYFGPGTRLTVT.

This chain uses TRBV11-2 with TRBJ2-7; TRBD1 matches 12 bases. The germline CDR1 and CDR2 sequences are SGHAT and FQNNGV. V lost 3 bases, J lost 6 bases, and 6 bases stayed unmatched. The CDR3 runs 15 residues. CDR3 bases: TGTGCCAGCAGCTTGGGACAGGGGGCGCCTCTCGAGCAGTACTTC. Its translation: CASSLGQGAPLEQYF.

In its sample, this clone was seen many times. The same CDR3 can be traced to other DNA sequences in this sample. V is TRBV7-2 and J is TRBJ2-3, with no clear D. V was shortened by 0 bases and J by 0 bases, with 7 bases between the two germline ends. CDR1 SGHTA and CDR2 FQGNSA come from the germline V gene. The CDR3 covers 15 residues. The CDR3 region is CASSLALLSTDTQYF. CDR3 bases: TGTGCCAGCAGCTTAGCGCTCCTTAGCACAGATACGCAGTATTTT.

In this sample, this clone turned up once. The chain joins TRBV5-1 to TRBJ2-5, with D tentatively TRBD1 (6 bases). CDR1 is SGHRS and CDR2 is YFSETQ in the germline V gene. The CDR3 extends over 16 amino acids. Trimming pared 5 bases from V and 7 bases from J, leaving 24 bases between. Written as DNA, the CDR3 is TGCGCCAGCAGTTCCGTAGGGACAAACAGGGCACGGACCCAGTACTTC. It specifies CASSSVGTNRARTQYF. The full variable domain, its missing parts supplied by reference TRBV5-1 and TRBJ2-5, is KAGVTQTPRYLIKTRGQQVTLSCSPISGHRSVSWYQQTPGQGLQFLFEYFSETQRNKGNFPGRFSGRQFSNSRSEMNVSTLELGDSALYLCASSSVGTNRARTQYFGPGTRLLVL.

The rearrangement links TRBV4-1 to TRBJ2-5, with 9 bases matching TRBD1. V dropped 2 bases and J dropped 5; count of bases not matched to a gene: 9. The V gene's germline CDR1 is MGHRA and CDR2 YSYEKL. The CDR3 contains 16 residues. CDR3 loop: CASSQQRQGVRETQYF. The CDR3 DNA reads as TGCGCCAGCAGCCAACAACGACAGGGGGTTAGGGAGACCCAGTACTTC.

This chain joins TRBV6-1 and TRBJ2-1, with D uncertain. Germline values: CDR1 MNHNS, CDR2 SASEGT. CDR3 length equals 11 residues. Trimming took 5 bases from V and 6 from J, leaving 5 bases between them. The CDR3 is CASSLVNEQFF. The CDR3 DNA sequence: TGTGCCAGCAGTCTAGTCAATGAGCAGTTCTTC.

The chain joins TRBV28 to TRBJ2-7; 9 bases are a match to TRBD1. J lost 10 bases, V lost 6 bases, and 7 bases had no gene match. Germline lookup yields CDR1 MDHEN and CDR2 SYDVKM. This CDR3 spans 12 amino acids. Here the CDR3 reads CASSSGQGRQYF. DNA of the CDR3: TGTGCCAGCAGCTCGGGACAGGGCCGTCAGTACTTC.

This rearrangement joins TRBV5-1 to TRBJ2-3; D is perhaps TRBD1 (5 bases). The length of the CDR3 is 13 residues. Deletions cut 7 bases from V and 1 base from J, with 10 bases between. Germline V CDR1 and CDR2: SGHRS, YFSETQ. The CDR3, as DNA: TGCGCCAGCTCTGAACAGGGCACAGATACGCAGTATTTT. It translates to CASSEQGTDTQYF.

CDR3 residues: CASSQMVGDGGGTLEPQHF. CDR3 coding DNA: TGCGCCAGCAGCCAGATGGTGGGGGACGGAGGCGGGACCCTCGAGCCCCAGCATTTT. The gene calls are TRBV4-1 and TRBJ1-5, with a possible D match to TRBD1 (5 bases). Trimming removed 3 bases at V and 8 bases at J, with 29 bases between. The germline gives CDR1 MGHRA, CDR2 YSYEKL. The CDR3 is 19 amino acids.

The rearrangement joins TRBV18 to TRBJ2-1; 10 bases are a match to TRBD1. CDR3 size: 12 residues. The V and J ends lost 6 bases and 9 bases, in that order; junction bases with no gene match: 2. The germline CDR1 and CDR2 sequences are KGHSH and LQKENI. The CDR3 region is CASSRQGAEQFF. CDR3 DNA sequence: TGTGCCAGCTCCCGACAGGGGGCTGAGCAGTTCTTC.